The following is a T cell receptor (beta chain) sequence with its context. V lost 3 bases and J lost 7; bases outside the gene matches: 5. Germline V gives CDR1 MNHEY, CDR2 SMNVEV (reference sequence). The CDR3 has 14 amino acids. Using immunoSEQ multiplex PCR, the repertoire was profiled, and TCRdb retains in-frame clones only, with some absent. This sample carries under 850,000 clones, around 77% of them seen once, and the ten largest clones take over 1.5%. These data belong to a study of shared clonotypes between healthy human individuals. The sequence derives from a woman aged 25 to 45 in good health. Sequencing used memory CD4+ T cells sorted from blood. As for subset: CD45RA-negative fraction. The chain is built from TRBV27 and TRBJ2-1; TRBD2 matches at 8 bases. CDR3 coding DNA: TGTGCCAGCAGTTTCAACGGGAGGGCAAATGAGCAGTTCTTC. Its protein is CASSFNGRANEQFF.